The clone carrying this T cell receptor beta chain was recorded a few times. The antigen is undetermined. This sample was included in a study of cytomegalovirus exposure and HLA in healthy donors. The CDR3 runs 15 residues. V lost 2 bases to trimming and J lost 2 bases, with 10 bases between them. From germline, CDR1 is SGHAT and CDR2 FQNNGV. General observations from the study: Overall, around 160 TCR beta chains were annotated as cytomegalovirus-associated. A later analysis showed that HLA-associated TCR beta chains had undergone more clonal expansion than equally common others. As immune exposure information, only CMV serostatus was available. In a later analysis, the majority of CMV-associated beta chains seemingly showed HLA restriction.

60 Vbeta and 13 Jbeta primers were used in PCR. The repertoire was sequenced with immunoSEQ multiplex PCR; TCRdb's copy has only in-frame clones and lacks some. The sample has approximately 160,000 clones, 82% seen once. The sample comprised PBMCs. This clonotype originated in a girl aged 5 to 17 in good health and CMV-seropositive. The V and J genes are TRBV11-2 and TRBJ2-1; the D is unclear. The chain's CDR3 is CASSLYSLPYNEQFF. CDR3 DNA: TGTGCCAGCAGCTTATACAGCCTCCCCTACAATGAGCAGTTCTTC.